The TCR beta chain under discussion was sequenced for a study of PD-1 blockade in classical Hodgkin lymphoma. Profiling relied on immunoSEQ multiplex PCR, and the TCRdb table lists in-frame clones only, not all of them. The data show roughly 20,000 clones, roughly 89% seen once. The sample's time point: newly diagnosed, previously untreated cHL patient sample. Thawed PBMCs were the source of CD8+ T cells, obtained through magnetic negative selection. CDR1 LGHNA and CDR2 YSLEER come from the germline V gene. With V trimmed by 1 base and J by 1 base, 0 bases remained unmatched. The CDR3 spans 16 residues.

V is TRBV4-3 and J is TRBJ1-6; 8 bases align to TRBD1. Sample: CD8+ T cells from blood. The TCR sequence derives from a human donor with classical Hodgkin lymphoma. CDR3 coding DNA: TGCGCCAGCAGCCAAGGGACAGGGTCCTATAATTCACCCCTCCACTTT. It encodes CASSQGTGSYNSPLHF.